The 29 T cell receptor beta chains below were found in one sample sequenced in a study of regulatory T cells in long-lasting Graves disease. CDR3-region Arm-PCR and iRepertoire HTBI primers produced the TCR beta libraries. TCRdb re-called the multiplex PCR reads with MiXCR, one entry per CDR3 protein. The sample includes hundreds of thousands of distinct CDR3 sequences, around 30% of them seen just once. Time point indicated: persistent/refractory GD, antithyroid drugs over 5 years with positive TRAb. Scientists built the TCR library using RNA that was extracted from PBMCs. The input for sequencing was peripheral blood mononuclear cells (PBMCs), taken when the disease was refractory, from a patient treated with antithyroid drugs. The receptors were gathered from a female donor with Graves disease.

The V and J genes are TRBV5-1 and TRBJ1-2; D perhaps matches TRBD1 (5 bases). Germline assignment: CDR1 SGHRS and CDR2 YFSETQ. Trimming stripped 0 bases from V and 0 bases from J, with 9 bases between. This CDR3 comprises 15 residues. The CDR3 DNA is TGCGCCAGCAGCTTGGAAGGGGTTGCTAACTATGGCTACACCTTC. Its translation is CASSLEGVANYGYTF.

Ten or more counts support this clonotype. This chain links TRBV12-3 or TRBV12-4 with TRBJ1-2, with D perhaps TRBD1 (5 bases). The CDR3 consists of 14 residues. V lost 6 bases and J 8 bases, leaving 19 bases between the germline ends. Here the CDR3 DNA reads TGTGCCAGCAGCCTGACAGTCCCCGAGAGCGGCTACACCTTC. It codes for CASSLTVPESGYTF.

This chain links TRBV3-1 with TRBJ1-1; 7 bases map to TRBD1. This CDR3 has 15 residues. Germline V gene data show CDR1 as LGHDT and CDR2 as YNNKEL (reference sequence). V shed 5 bases, J shed 4 bases, and the junction held 10 bases outside the gene matches. CDR3 DNA: TGTGCCAGCAGCAAACGAGGGGGCGCGAGCACTGAAGCTTTCTTT. Translating it yields CASSKRGGASTEAFF.

V and J are TRBV20-1 and TRBJ1-1, with D possibly being TRBD1 (5 bases). The V end was cut by 3 bases, the J end by 4 bases, with 21 bases between. The V gene's germline CDR1 is DFQATT and CDR2 SNEGSKA (reference sequence). The CDR3 spans 16 residues. CDR3 amino acids: CSARASAGYLATEAFF. The DNA of the CDR3 is TGCAGTGCTAGGGCGTCCGCAGGGTATTTGGCCACTGAAGCTTTCTTT.

The chain combines TRBV20-1 with TRBJ2-7; D is ambiguous. Germline CDR1 DFQATT, CDR2 SNEGSKA (reference sequence). The CDR3 contains 15 residues. V dropped 0 bases and J dropped 5 bases, with 17 bases sitting between them. The CDR3 sequence is CSARDGSRAQNEQYF. The DNA of the CDR3 is TGCAGTGCTAGAGATGGTTCTCGGGCCCAAAACGAGCAGTACTTC.

This chain connects TRBV7-6 to TRBJ1-4; D is unclear. The ends were cut back, 5 bases at V and 7 bases at J, with 14 bases in the middle. The CDR3 length is 14 residues. The germline V gene has CDR1 SGHVS and CDR2 FNYEAQ. CDR3 sequence (DNA): TGTGCCAGCAGCCCCCTCCATGGAAGTGAAAAACTGTTTTTT. Its protein product is CASSPLHGSEKLFF.

This clonotype was detected many times. The chain has TRBV11-2 and TRBJ2-5; 7 bases line up with TRBD1. The CDR3 runs 13 residues. V shed 6 bases, J shed 8 bases, and the junction held 9 bases outside the gene matches. Germline assignment: CDR1 SGHAT and CDR2 FQNNGV. The chain's CDR3 is CASSLGDSYTQYF. The CDR3 nucleotides are TGTGCCAGCAGTTTGGGGGACAGCTATACCCAGTACTTC.

This clonotype was counted at least ten times. This chain uses TRBV24-1 with TRBJ1-2; maybe TRBD1 (5 bases). CDR1 is KGHDR, CDR2 SFDVKD, per germline. The V and J ends lost 6 bases and 4 bases respectively, with 11 bases between them. The CDR3 is 13 residues long. This CDR3 is CATSPSGGYGYTF. The CDR3 region has the DNA TGTGCCACCAGTCCATCCGGGGGCTATGGCTACACCTTC.

This clonotype has only a few counts. This rearrangement joins TRBV20-1 to TRBJ2-7; 11 nucleotides line up with TRBD2. After removal of 6 bases from V and 5 bases from J, the junction contained 6 bases not matched to a gene. The germline V gene encodes CDR1 DFQATT and CDR2 SNEGSKA (reference sequence). The CDR3 is made up of 13 amino acids. CDR3 region: CSANIAGGNEQYF. The CDR3 DNA reads as TGCAGTGCGAACATAGCGGGAGGGAACGAGCAGTACTTC.

In the case of this clonotype: One end of the junction fails to match germline, which may point to a read error. The chain has TRBV27 and TRBJ2-2, with TRBD1 matching 7 bases. The CDR3 sequence is 16 residues long. Germline loops: CDR1 MNHEY, CDR2 SMNVEV (reference sequence). CDR3 sequence: CASSTVALQGSGELSF. CDR3 coding DNA: TGTGCCAGCAGTACAGTAGCATTACAGGGGTCCGGGGAGCTGTCTTTT.

This rearrangement joins TRBV18 to TRBJ1-4, with D unresolved. Trimming left V 3 bases short and J 0 bases short, with 8 bases between. The CDR3 has 15 residues. Germline V lookup: CDR1 KGHSH, CDR2 LQKENI. CDR3 sequence: CASSPRRTTNEKLFF. Here the CDR3 DNA reads TGTGCCAGCTCACCCAGGAGGACAACTAATGAAAAACTGTTTTTT.

The rearrangement links TRBV7-9 to TRBJ2-2, with TRBD1 as a possible D gene (6 bases). Germline V lookup: CDR1 SEHNR, CDR2 FQNEAQ (reference sequence). CDR3 length: 11 residues. Trimming pared 11 bases from V and 4 bases from J, leaving 8 bases between. Written as DNA, the CDR3 is TGTGCCGGGGGCGGCACCGGGGAGCTGTTTTTT. It codes for CAGGGTGELFF.

At least ten counts were recorded for this clonotype. The chain joins TRBV12-3 or TRBV12-4 to TRBJ1-1; D not certain. The CDR3 is 15 residues long. V was shortened by 5 bases and J by 0 bases, with 13 bases between the two germline ends. Here the CDR3 DNA reads TGTGCCAGCAGTGGAGCGCTTAGCATGAACACTGAAGCTTTCTTT. This encodes CASSGALSMNTEAFF.

This chain joins TRBV27 and TRBJ1-5; possible D gene TRBD1, 6 bases. CDR1 is MNHEY, CDR2 SMNVEV, per germline (reference sequence). V was clipped by 5 bases and J by 6 bases, with 14 bases between them. The CDR3 has 14 amino acids. The CDR3 protein is CASSSYTGSQPQHF. DNA for the CDR3: TGTGCCAGCAGTAGTTATACAGGGTCTCAGCCCCAGCATTTT.

This clonotype was seen many times. J is TRBJ2-7 and V is TRBV30, with D possibly being TRBD2 (6 bases). V was pared by 3 bases and J by 3 bases, with 15 bases between. Per the germline V gene, CDR1 is GTSNPN and CDR2 is SVGIG (reference sequence). CDR3 length: 14 amino acids. The CDR3 sequence is CAWSGTASFYEQYF. The CDR3 bases are TGTGCCTGGAGCGGGACTGCTTCCTTCTACGAGCAGTACTTC.

The rearrangement links TRBV30 to TRBJ1-1, with a weak D call TRBD1 (5 bases). CDR3 length: 16 amino acids. The V end lost 0 bases, the J end lost 1 base, and 15 bases lay between the germline ends. The V gene's germline CDR1 is GTSNPN and CDR2 SVGIG (reference sequence). The CDR3 nucleotides read TGTGCCTGGAGTGTACGCACAGGATCTAAGAACACTGAAGCTTTCTTT. It codes for CAWSVRTGSKNTEAFF. Variable domain in full (rest from reference TRBV30 and TRBJ1-1): SQTIHQWPATLVQPVGSPLSLECTVEGTSNPNLYWYRQAAGRGLQLLFYSVGIGQISSEVPQNLSASRPQDRQFILSSKKLLLSDSGFYLCAWSVRTGSKNTEAFFGQGTRLTVV.

This clonotype has just a few counts. The V gene is TRBV2, the J gene TRBJ1-5; 7 positions agree with TRBD1. The CDR3 has 15 amino acids. J lost 2 bases, V lost 8 bases, and 9 bases had no gene match. Per the germline V gene, CDR1 is SNHLY and CDR2 is FYNNEI. CDR3 sequence: CASAHRGRRNQPQHF. DNA for the CDR3: TGTGCCAGCGCGCACAGGGGTCGACGCAATCAGCCCCAGCATTTT. Using reference TRBV2 and TRBJ1-5 for the parts outside the CDR3, the full variable domain is EPEVTQTPSHQVTQMGQEVILRCVPISNHLYFYWYRQILGQKVEFLVSFYNNEISEKSEIFDDQFSVERPDGSNFTLKIRSTKLEDSAMYFCASAHRGRRNQPQHFGDGTRLSIL.

This clonotype was observed many times. The V gene is TRBV11-2, the J gene TRBJ1-1; D gene unclear. Germline CDR1 is SGHAT and CDR2 is FQNNGV. V lost 3 bases and J 5 bases, leaving 10 bases between the germline ends. The CDR3 length is 13 residues. The DNA for the CDR3 is TGTGCCAGCAGCTTTAACCCACTGACTGAAGCTTTCTTT. It encodes CASSFNPLTEAFF.

This chain links TRBV20-1 with TRBJ2-7; D possibly corresponds to TRBD1 (6 bases). V lost 0 bases, J lost 6 bases, and 12 bases lay in between. The germline V gene has CDR1 DFQATT and CDR2 SNEGSKA (reference sequence). The length of the CDR3 is 13 residues. The CDR3 bases are TGCAGTGCTAGAGATAGGGGGAGAAGCGAGCAGTACTTC. It yields the protein CSARDRGRSEQYF.

This clonotype was seen only a few times. The V call is TRBV6-2 or TRBV6-3, the J call TRBJ2-7; TRBD2 is a possible D gene (5 bases). CDR3 size: 12 residues. Trimming cost V 8 bases and J 4 bases, with 12 bases left between them. Per the germline V gene, CDR1 is MNHEY and CDR2 is SVGEGT. This chain's CDR3 is CASGLGIYEQYF. The DNA of the CDR3 is TGTGCCAGCGGACTCGGGATTTACGAGCAGTACTTC.

The rearrangement joins TRBV5-4 to TRBJ1-1; 9 nucleotides align to TRBD1. Unmatched junction bases numbered 8, after V lost 3 bases and J lost 5 bases. Germline V gives CDR1 SGHNT, CDR2 YYREEE (reference sequence). The CDR3 contains 15 residues. The CDR3 is CASSSRGQGSTEAFF. CDR3 sequence (DNA): TGTGCCAGCAGCTCCCGAGGACAGGGGAGTACTGAAGCTTTCTTT.

The rearrangement joins TRBV20-1 to TRBJ1-1; 8 bases match TRBD1. Looked up from germline, CDR1 is DFQATT and CDR2 is SNEGSKA (reference sequence). V was clipped by 6 bases and J by 4 bases; unmatched bases: 16. The CDR3 is 16 amino acids. As DNA, the CDR3 is TGCAGTGCCGACACGGCCGTCGCCCAGGGGGCCACTGAAGCTTTCTTT. Translated: CSADTAVAQGATEAFF.

This clonotype was detected ten times or more. The rearrangement links TRBV28 to TRBJ1-2; the D gene is possibly TRBD1 (5 bases). This CDR3 region has 17 residues. CDR1 MDHEN and CDR2 SYDVKM come from the germline V gene. V lost 3 bases, J lost 5 bases, and 22 bases lay in between. The CDR3, as DNA: TGTGCCAGCAGTTTTATTTTTAATCTAGGGGAACTATATGGCTACACCTTC. It specifies CASSFIFNLGELYGYTF.

The chain has TRBV29-1 and TRBJ2-7; possibly TRBD2 for D (6 bases). CDR3 length: 14 amino acids. From germline, CDR1 is SQVTM and CDR2 ANQGSEA. Deletions cut 5 bases from V and 9 bases from J, with 23 bases between. The CDR3 DNA sequence: TGCAGCGTTTCGTCCGGGGAGGCCAAAATAGGGCAGTACTTC. This gives the protein CSVSSGEAKIGQYF.

As for this clonotype: A much larger clone sits a single nucleotide away, making a read error possible. The V and J genes are TRBV7-3 and TRBJ2-5; 8 bases agree with TRBD1. J was trimmed by 4 bases and V by 3 bases; bases with no gene match: 1. Per the germline V gene, CDR1 is SGHTA and CDR2 is FQGTGA. The CDR3 is 13 amino acids. The CDR3 is CASSFGTGETQYF. The CDR3 coding sequence is TGTGCCAGCAGCTTCGGGACAGGAGAGACCCAGTACTTC. The whole variable domain, remainder taken from reference TRBV7-3 and TRBJ2-5, is GAGVSQTPSNKVTEKGKYVELRCDPISGHTALYWYRQSLGQGPEFLIYFQGTGAADDSGLPNDRFFAVRPEGSVSTLKIQRTERGDSAVYLCASSFGTGETQYFGPGTRLLVL.

This chain links TRBV5-1 with TRBJ1-1; 7 bases are a match to TRBD1. The J segment lost 4 bases and the V segment lost 0 bases, leaving 12 bases of the junction unmatched. Germline V gene data show CDR1 as SGHRS and CDR2 as YFSETQ. The CDR3 contains 17 residues. The CDR3 here is CASSLGGQWGGSTEAFF. The CDR3 coding sequence is TGCGCCAGCAGCTTGGGGGGACAGTGGGGGGGAAGCACTGAAGCTTTCTTT.

This clonotype was counted a few times. V is TRBV19 and J is TRBJ2-5, with 7 bases identical to TRBD2. V gave up 5 bases and J gave up 5 bases; unmatched junction bases: 8. The germline gives CDR1 LNHDA, CDR2 SQIVND (reference sequence). CDR3 length: 14 amino acids. CDR3 region: CASSVWVGGETQYF. The CDR3 DNA reads as TGTGCCAGTAGTGTCTGGGTGGGGGGGGAGACCCAGTACTTC.

A note on this clonotype: Compared with germline, one end of the junction differs, possibly owing to a read error. This sequence joins TRBV5-1 and TRBJ2-7; the match to TRBD2 covers 8 bases. The CDR3 extends over 15 amino acids. Per the germline V gene, CDR1 is SGHRS and CDR2 is YFSETQ. CDR3 nucleotide sequence: TGCGCCAGCAGCTCCACGACCGGGACTAGAAAGGAGCAGTGCTTC. The encoded protein is CASSSTTGTRKEQCF.

This clonotype was picked up a small number of times. The chain combines TRBV20-1 with TRBJ1-1; maybe TRBD1 (5 bases). V was shortened by 1 base and J by 13 bases, with 16 bases between the two germline ends. Germline V CDR1 and CDR2: DFQATT, SNEGSKA (reference sequence). This CDR3 comprises 12 residues. CDR3 protein: CSARASGTWGFF. In nucleotides, the CDR3 is TGCAGTGCTAGAGCCAGCGGGACCTGGGGTTTCTTT.